These 12 T cell receptor beta chains were all obtained from the same sample, sequenced in a study of blood T cells in healthy people across ages. The authors ran a second PCR of 7 to 11 cycles using a sample-barcoded 5' primer and a J-beta primer mix. TCRdb reprocessed the 5' RACE reads via MiXCR and lists one record per CDR3 protein. Of about 750,000 distinct CDR3 sequences detected, approximately 53% appear once; the ten largest clones hold 40% to 50%. The sample consisted of blood. Receptors originate from a man aged 80 or over in good health.

This chain uses TRBV28 with TRBJ2-3, with D uncertain. Trimming took off 4 bases at V and 14 bases at J, with 19 bases between the two ends. Germline CDR1 and CDR2: MDHEN and SYDVKM. This CDR3 region has 13 residues. CDR3 region: CASSSLANRYAYF. The CDR3 DNA reads as TGTGCCAGCAGTTCCCTGGCCAACAGATACGCGTATTTT. Full variable domain (rest looked up from reference TRBV28 and TRBJ2-3): DVKVTQSSRYLVKRTGEKVFLECVQDMDHENMFWYRQDPGLGLRLIYFSYDVKMKEKGDIPEGYSVSREKKERFSLILESASTNQTSMYLCASSSLANRYAYFGPGTRLTVL.

The chain links TRBV20-1 to TRBJ1-5; TRBD1 is a possible D gene (6 bases). This CDR3 has 14 residues. Germline values: CDR1 DFQATT, CDR2 SNEGSKA (reference sequence). Trimming left V 3 bases short and J 4 bases short, with 13 bases between. This CDR3 reads CSASTGNVNQPQHF. The CDR3 DNA is TGCAGTGCTAGCACAGGGAATGTAAATCAGCCCCAGCATTTT.

The chain combines TRBV2 with TRBJ1-2, with D perhaps TRBD1 (6 bases). Per germline, CDR1 SNHLY and CDR2 FYNNEI. The CDR3 contains 12 residues. V lost 6 bases and J lost 8, with 13 bases in between. The chain's CDR3 is CASSQGIRGYTF. Here the CDR3 DNA reads TGTGCCAGCAGCCAGGGGATACGCGGCTACACCTTC.

Comments on this clonotype: Relative to the germline gene, one junction end is altered; a read error may explain this. The rearrangement uses TRBV9 and TRBJ2-7; possibly TRBD1 or TRBD2 for D (5 bases each). CDR1 is SGDLS and CDR2 is YYNGEE in the germline V gene. The CDR3 runs to 16 residues. The CDR3 DNA reads as TGTGTCAGCAGCGGCCGAGACCGGGACGGTGGTCGACGGCAGTACTTC. This sequence encodes CVSSGRDRDGGRRQYF.

CDR3: CASGYSGGSGSYNEQFF. The CDR3 DNA follows: TGTGCCAGCGGCTACAGCGGGGGGAGCGGTTCCTACAATGAGCAGTTCTTC. V gene TRBV7-9 combines with J gene TRBJ2-1, with 9 bases matching TRBD2. Unmatched junction bases numbered 12, after V lost 8 bases and J lost 1 base. In germline, CDR1 is SEHNR, CDR2 FQNEAQ (reference sequence). This CDR3 region has 17 residues.

J is TRBJ1-4 and V is TRBV20-1; D call uncertain. Trimming pared 0 bases from V and 3 bases from J, leaving 11 bases between. Germline CDR1 and CDR2: DFQATT and SNEGSKA (reference sequence). The CDR3 extends over 15 amino acids. The CDR3 region has the DNA TGCAGTGCTAGAGATCGGGTGCGCTCTAATGAAAAACTGTTTTTT. It codes for CSARDRVRSNEKLFF.

This clonotype has more than one count but fewer than ten. The V and J genes are TRBV2 and TRBJ2-1; perhaps D is TRBD1 or TRBD2 (5 bases each). This CDR3 is 13 amino acids long. Per the germline V gene, CDR1 is SNHLY and CDR2 is FYNNEI. Trimming removed 10 bases from V and 0 bases from J, with 10 bases in between. CDR3 in DNA: TGTGCCACCGGGGCGAACTCCTACAATGAGCAGTTCTTC. Translating gives CATGANSYNEQFF.

The chain carries TRBV7-3 and TRBJ2-1; 9 positions agree with TRBD1. From germline, CDR1 is SGHTA and CDR2 FQGTGA. This CDR3 contains 18 residues. J gave up 8 bases and V 1 base, and 15 bases lay outside the gene matches. The CDR3 protein is CASSLRPPGTGILDEQFF. The CDR3 DNA reads as TGTGCCAGCAGCTTAAGGCCCCCCGGGACAGGGATCTTGGATGAGCAGTTCTTC. Full variable domain (rest looked up from reference TRBV7-3 and TRBJ2-1): GAGVSQTPSNKVTEKGKYVELRCDPISGHTALYWYRQSLGQGPEFLIYFQGTGAADDSGLPNDRFFAVRPEGSVSTLKIQRTERGDSAVYLCASSLRPPGTGILDEQFFGPGTRLTVL.

The gene calls are TRBV3-1 and TRBJ2-7, with TRBD2 matching over 8 bases. CDR3 length: 14 amino acids. The V gene's germline CDR1 is LGHDT and CDR2 YNNKEL (reference sequence). The ends lost 4 bases at V and 2 bases at J; junction bases unmatched: 4. For the CDR3, the DNA is TGTGCCAGCAGCCGACTAGCGAACGCCTACGAGCAGTACTTC. This gives the protein CASSRLANAYEQYF.

This clonotype was detected a few times. The gene calls are TRBV10-2 and TRBJ2-1; 9 bases agree with TRBD2. The CDR3 contains 13 residues. The V segment lost 7 bases and the J segment 12 bases; nucleotides outside the gene matches: 10. Germline CDR1 WSHSY, CDR2 SAAADI. The CDR3 sequence: CASNKLAGAGQFF. DNA for the CDR3: TGCGCCAGCAATAAGTTAGCGGGAGCGGGGCAGTTCTTC.

This rearrangement joins TRBV6-5 to TRBJ2-7; D is uncertain. Germline CDR1 and CDR2: MNHEY and SVGAGI. The CDR3 is made up of 15 amino acids. V shed 5 bases and J shed 0 bases, with 14 bases lying between them. This CDR3 is CASSPQRRSSYEQYF. The CDR3 nucleotides are TGTGCCAGCAGTCCACAGCGTCGTAGCTCCTACGAGCAGTACTTC.

This clonotype was found a few times. The chain links TRBV20-1 to TRBJ2-1, with 8 bases matching TRBD2. Looked up from germline, CDR1 is DFQATT and CDR2 is SNEGSKA (reference sequence). The CDR3 has 12 amino acids. V shed 6 bases and J 7 bases; nucleotides not matched to a gene: 5. CDR3 DNA sequence: TGCAGTGCCCAACGGGGGGGGAATGAGCAGTTCTTC. It codes for CSAQRGGNEQFF.